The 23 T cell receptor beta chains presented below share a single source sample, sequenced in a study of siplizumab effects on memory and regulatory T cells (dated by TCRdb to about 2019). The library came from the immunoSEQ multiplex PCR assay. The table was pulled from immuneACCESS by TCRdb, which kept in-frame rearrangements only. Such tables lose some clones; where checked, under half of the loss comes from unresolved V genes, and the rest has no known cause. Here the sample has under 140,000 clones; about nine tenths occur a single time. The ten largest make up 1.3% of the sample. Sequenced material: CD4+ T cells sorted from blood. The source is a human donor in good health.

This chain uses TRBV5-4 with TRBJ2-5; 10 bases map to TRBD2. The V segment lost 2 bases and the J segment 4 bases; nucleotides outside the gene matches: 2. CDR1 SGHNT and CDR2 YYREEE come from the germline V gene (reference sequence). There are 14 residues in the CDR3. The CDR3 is CASSLAGGPETQYF. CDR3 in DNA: TGTGCCAGCAGCTTAGCGGGGGGGCCAGAGACCCAGTACTTC.

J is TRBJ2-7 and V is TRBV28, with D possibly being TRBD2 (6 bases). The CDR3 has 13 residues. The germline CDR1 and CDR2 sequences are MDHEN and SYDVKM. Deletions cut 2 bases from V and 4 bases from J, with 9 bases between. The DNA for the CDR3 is TGTGCCAGCAGTTTACCCCGGGGGTACGAGCAGTACTTC. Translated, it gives CASSLPRGYEQYF.

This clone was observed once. Written as DNA, the CDR3 is TGTGCCAGCAGTTACGCAGACATTAACTATGGCTACACCTTC. This gives the protein CASSYADINYGYTF. The rearrangement joins TRBV6-6 to TRBJ1-2; D ambiguous. CDR1 is MNHNY and CDR2 is SVGAGI in the germline V gene (reference sequence). This CDR3 has 14 amino acids. Trimming took 2 bases from V and 1 from J, leaving 8 bases between them.

The CDR3, as DNA: TGCGCCAGCAGTGAGTTCAGGGGAGAGACCCAGTACTTC. This gives the protein CASSEFRGETQYF. The rearrangement links TRBV10-2 to TRBJ2-5, with D possibly being TRBD1 (6 bases). With 1 base removed from V and 4 bases from J, the gap between germline ends came to 7 bases. Germline V lookup: CDR1 WSHSY, CDR2 SAAADI. The CDR3 sequence is 13 residues long.

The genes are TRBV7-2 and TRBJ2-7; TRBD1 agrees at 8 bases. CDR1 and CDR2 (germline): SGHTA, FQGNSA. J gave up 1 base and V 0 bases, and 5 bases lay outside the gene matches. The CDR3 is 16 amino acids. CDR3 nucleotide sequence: TGTGCCAGCAGCTTAGCGGGGGGACAGGTTTCCTACGAGCAGTACTTC. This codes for CASSLAGGQVSYEQYF.

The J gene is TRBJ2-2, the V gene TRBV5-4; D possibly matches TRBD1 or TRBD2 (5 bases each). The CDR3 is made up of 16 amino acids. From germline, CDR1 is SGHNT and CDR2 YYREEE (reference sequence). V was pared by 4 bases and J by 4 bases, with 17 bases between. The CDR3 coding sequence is TGTGCCAGCAGCCTCACCGGGACGGGGCCCACCGGGGAGCTGTTTTTT. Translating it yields CASSLTGTGPTGELFF.

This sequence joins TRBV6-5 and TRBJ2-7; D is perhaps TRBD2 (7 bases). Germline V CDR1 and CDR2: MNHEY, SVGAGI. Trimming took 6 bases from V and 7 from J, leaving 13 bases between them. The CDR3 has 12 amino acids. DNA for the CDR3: TGTGCCAGCAGGGACAGCGGGGATGAGCAGTACTTC. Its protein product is CASRDSGDEQYF.

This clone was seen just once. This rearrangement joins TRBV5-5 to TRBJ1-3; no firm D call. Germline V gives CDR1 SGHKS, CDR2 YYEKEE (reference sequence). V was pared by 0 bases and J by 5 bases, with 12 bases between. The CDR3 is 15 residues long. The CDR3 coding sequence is TGTGCCAGCAGCTTGGGAGGAGATACAAGAAACACCATATATTTT. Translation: CASSLGGDTRNTIYF.

This chain's CDR3 is CASSLRGPASVINEQFF. The CDR3 nucleotides read TGCGCCAGCAGCCTTAGAGGGCCGGCTAGCGTGATAAATGAGCAGTTCTTC. The genes are TRBV5-1 and TRBJ2-1; perhaps TRBD2 as D (6 bases). Trimming took off 4 bases at V and 7 bases at J, with 24 bases between the two ends. Germline CDR1 SGHRS, CDR2 YFSETQ. CDR3 length equals 17 residues.

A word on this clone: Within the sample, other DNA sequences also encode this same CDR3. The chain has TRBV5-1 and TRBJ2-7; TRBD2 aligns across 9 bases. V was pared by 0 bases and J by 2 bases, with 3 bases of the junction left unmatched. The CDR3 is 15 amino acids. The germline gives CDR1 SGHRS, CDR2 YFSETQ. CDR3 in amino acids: CASSLVAGGPYEQYF. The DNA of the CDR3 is TGCGCCAGCAGCTTGGTGGCGGGAGGGCCCTACGAGCAGTACTTC.

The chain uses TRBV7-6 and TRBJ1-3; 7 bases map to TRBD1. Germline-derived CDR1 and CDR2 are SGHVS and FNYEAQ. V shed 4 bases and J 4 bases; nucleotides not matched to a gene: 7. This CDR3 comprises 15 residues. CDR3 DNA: TGTGCCAGCAGCTCCTCGACAGGGCTAGGAAACACCATATATTTT. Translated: CASSSSTGLGNTIYF.

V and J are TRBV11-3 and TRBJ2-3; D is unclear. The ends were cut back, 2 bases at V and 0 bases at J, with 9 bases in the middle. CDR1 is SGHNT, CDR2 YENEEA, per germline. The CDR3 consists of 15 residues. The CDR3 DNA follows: TGTGCCAGCAGCTTAAGCGTCTCTAGCACAGATACGCAGTATTTT. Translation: CASSLSVSSTDTQYF.

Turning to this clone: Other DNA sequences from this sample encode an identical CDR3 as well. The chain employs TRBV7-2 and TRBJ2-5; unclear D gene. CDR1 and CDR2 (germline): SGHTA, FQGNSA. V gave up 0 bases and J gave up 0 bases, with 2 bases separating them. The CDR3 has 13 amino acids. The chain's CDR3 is CASSLAYQETQYF. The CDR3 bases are TGTGCCAGCAGCTTAGCATACCAAGAGACCCAGTACTTC.

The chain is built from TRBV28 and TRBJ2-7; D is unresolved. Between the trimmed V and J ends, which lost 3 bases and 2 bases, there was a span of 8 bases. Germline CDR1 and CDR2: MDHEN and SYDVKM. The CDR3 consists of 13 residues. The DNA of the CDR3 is TGTGCCAGCAGTTTGACCTTAACCTACGAGCAGTACTTC. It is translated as CASSLTLTYEQYF.

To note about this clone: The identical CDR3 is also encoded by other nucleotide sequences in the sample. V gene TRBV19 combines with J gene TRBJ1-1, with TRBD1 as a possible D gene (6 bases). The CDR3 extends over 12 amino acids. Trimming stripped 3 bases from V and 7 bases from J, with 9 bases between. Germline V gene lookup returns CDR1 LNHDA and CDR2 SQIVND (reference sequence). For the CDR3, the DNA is TGTGCCAGTAGTATGGACAGTGATGAAGCTTTCTTT. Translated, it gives CASSMDSDEAFF.

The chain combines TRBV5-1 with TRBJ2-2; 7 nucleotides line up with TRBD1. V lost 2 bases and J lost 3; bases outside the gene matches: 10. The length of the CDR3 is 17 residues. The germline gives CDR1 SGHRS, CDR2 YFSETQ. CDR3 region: CASSLMSGQVDTGELFF. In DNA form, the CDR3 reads TGCGCCAGCAGCTTAATGTCCGGACAGGTGGACACCGGGGAGCTGTTTTTT.

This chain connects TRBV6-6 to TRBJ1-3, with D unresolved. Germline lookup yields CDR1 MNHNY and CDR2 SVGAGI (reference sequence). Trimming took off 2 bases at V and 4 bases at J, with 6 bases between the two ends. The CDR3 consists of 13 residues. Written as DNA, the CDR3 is TGTGCCAGCAGTTACCAGACAGGAAACACCATATATTTT. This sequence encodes CASSYQTGNTIYF.

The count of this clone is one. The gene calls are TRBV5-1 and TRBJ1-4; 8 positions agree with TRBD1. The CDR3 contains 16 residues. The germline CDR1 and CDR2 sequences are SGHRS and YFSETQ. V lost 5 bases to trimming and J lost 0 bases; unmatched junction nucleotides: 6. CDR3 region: CASRPTGGATNEKLFF. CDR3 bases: TGCGCCAGCAGACCCACAGGGGGGGCAACTAATGAAAAACTGTTTTTT.

The CDR3 DNA follows: TGCAGCGTCACCCCCAGGGTGCCAGATACGCAGTATTTT. It is translated as CSVTPRVPDTQYF. The chain is built from TRBV29-1 and TRBJ2-3, with D possibly being TRBD1 (5 bases). Trimming removed 6 bases at V and 4 bases at J, with 14 bases between. Germline loops: CDR1 SQVTM, CDR2 ANQGSEA. The CDR3 loop spans 13 amino acids.

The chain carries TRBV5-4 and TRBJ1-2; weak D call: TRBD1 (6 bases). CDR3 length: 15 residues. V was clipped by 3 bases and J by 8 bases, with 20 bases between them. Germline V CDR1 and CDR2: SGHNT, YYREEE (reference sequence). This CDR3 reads CASSSPRGGSEGYTF. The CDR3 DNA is TGTGCCAGCAGCTCCCCCCGGGGGGGCTCTGAGGGCTACACCTTC.

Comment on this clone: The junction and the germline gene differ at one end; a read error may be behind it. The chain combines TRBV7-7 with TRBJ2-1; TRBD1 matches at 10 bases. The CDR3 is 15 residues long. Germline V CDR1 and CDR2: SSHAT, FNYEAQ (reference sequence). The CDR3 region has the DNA TGTGCTAGCAGCCCCGGGACAGGGGTATACAATGAGCAGTTCTTC. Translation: CASSPGTGVYNEQFF. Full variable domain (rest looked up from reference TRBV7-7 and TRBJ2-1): GAGVSQSPRYKVTKRGQDVTLRCDPISSHATLYWYQQALGQGPEFLTYFNYEAQPDKSGLPSDRFSAERPEGSISTLTIQRTEQRDSAMYRCASSPGTGVYNEQFFGPGTRLTVL.

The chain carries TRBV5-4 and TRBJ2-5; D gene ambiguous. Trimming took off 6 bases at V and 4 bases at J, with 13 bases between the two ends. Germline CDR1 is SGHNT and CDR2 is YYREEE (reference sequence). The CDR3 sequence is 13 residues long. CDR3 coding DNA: TGTGCCAGCAAAATTTGGCTTGCAGAGACCCAGTACTTC. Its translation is CASKIWLAETQYF.

The CDR3 coding sequence is TGTGCCAGCAGCTTAGCGGTAGCGGGATCTGACAATGAGCAGTTCTTC. Its protein product is CASSLAVAGSDNEQFF. The chain couples TRBV11-2 to TRBJ2-1, with 8 bases lining up with TRBD2. The V gene's germline CDR1 is SGHAT and CDR2 FQNNGV. V was pared by 1 base and J by 5 bases, with 7 bases of the junction left unmatched. The CDR3 is 16 amino acids. The entire variable domain, with the rest obtained from reference TRBV11-2 and TRBJ2-1, is as follows: EAGVAQSPRYKIIEKRQSVAFWCNPISGHATLYWYQQILGQGPKLLIQFQNNGVVDDSQLPKDRFSAERLKGVDSTLKIQPAKLEDSAVYLCASSLAVAGSDNEQFFGPGTRLTVL.